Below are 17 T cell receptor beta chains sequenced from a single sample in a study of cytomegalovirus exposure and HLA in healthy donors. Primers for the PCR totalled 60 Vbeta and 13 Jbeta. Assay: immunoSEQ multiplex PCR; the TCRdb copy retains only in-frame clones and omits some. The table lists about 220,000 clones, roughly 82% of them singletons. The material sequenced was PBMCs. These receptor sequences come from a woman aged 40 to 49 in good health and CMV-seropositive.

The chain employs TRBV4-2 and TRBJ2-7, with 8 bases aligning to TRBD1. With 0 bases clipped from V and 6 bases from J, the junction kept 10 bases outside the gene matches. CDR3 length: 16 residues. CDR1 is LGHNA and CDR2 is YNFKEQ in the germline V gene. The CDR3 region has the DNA TGTGCCAGCAGCCAAGATCCCCAGGGGGCAGGGGGCGAGCAGTACTTC. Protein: CASSQDPQGAGGEQYF.

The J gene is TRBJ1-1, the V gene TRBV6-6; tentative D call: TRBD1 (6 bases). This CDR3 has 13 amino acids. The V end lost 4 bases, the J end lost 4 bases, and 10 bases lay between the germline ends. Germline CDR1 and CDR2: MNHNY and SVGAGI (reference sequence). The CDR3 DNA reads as TGTGCCAGCAGTTCCAGGGGACCCACTGAAGCTTTCTTT. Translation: CASSSRGPTEAFF.

CDR3 region: CASSLDSAGGYGYTF. CDR3 DNA: TGTGCCAGCAGCTTAGATTCCGCAGGGGGATATGGCTACACCTTC. The chain has TRBV11-2 and TRBJ1-2, with 7 bases that match TRBD1. Germline CDR1 reads SGHAT; CDR2 reads FQNNGV. V gave up 0 bases and J gave up 5 bases; unmatched junction bases: 6. This CDR3 has 15 amino acids.

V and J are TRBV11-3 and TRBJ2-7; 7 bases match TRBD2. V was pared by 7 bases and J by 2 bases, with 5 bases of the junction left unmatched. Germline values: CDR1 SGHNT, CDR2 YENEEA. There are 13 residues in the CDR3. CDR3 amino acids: CASTIAGTYEQYF. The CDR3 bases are TGTGCCAGCACCATAGCGGGCACCTACGAGCAGTACTTC.

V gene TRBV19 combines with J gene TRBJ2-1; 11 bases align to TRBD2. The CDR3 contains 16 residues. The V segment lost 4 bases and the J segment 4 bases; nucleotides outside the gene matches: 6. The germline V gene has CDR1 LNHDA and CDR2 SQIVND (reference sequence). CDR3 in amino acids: CASSTAGTSGYNEQFF. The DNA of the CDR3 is TGTGCCAGTAGTACCGCCGGGACTAGCGGTTACAATGAGCAGTTCTTC. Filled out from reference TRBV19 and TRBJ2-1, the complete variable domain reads DGGITQSPKYLFRKEGQNVTLSCEQNLNHDAMYWYRQDPGQGLRLIYYSQIVNDFQKGDIAEGYSVSREKKESFPLTVTSAQKNPTAFYLCASSTAGTSGYNEQFFGPGTRLTVL.

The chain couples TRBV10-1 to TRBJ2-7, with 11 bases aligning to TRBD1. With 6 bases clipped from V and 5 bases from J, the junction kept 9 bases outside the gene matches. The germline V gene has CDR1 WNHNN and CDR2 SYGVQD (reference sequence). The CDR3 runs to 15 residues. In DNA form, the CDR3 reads TGCGCCAGCAGAGATCGGGACAGGGGGTGCAACGAGCAGTACTTC. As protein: CASRDRDRGCNEQYF.

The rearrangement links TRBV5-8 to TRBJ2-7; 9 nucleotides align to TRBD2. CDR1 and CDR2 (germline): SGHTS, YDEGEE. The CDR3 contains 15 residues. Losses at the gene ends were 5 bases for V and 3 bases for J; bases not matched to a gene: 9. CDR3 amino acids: CASSNPSGKRYEQYF. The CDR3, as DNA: TGTGCCAGCAGTAATCCTAGCGGGAAGCGCTACGAGCAGTACTTC. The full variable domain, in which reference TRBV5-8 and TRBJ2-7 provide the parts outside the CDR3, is EAGVTQSPTHLIKTRGQQATLRCSPISGHTSVYWYQQALGLGLQFLLWYDEGEERNRGNFPPRFSGRQFPNYSSELNVNALELEDSALYLCASSNPSGKRYEQYFGPGTRLTVT.

CDR3: CAWSVRSGEEQYF. The CDR3, as DNA: TGTGCCTGGAGTGTAAGGTCGGGAGAAGAGCAGTACTTC. V is TRBV30 and J is TRBJ2-7, with D perhaps TRBD2 (6 bases). Germline V gene sequence: CDR1 GTSNPN, CDR2 SVGIG (reference sequence). The V end was cut by 0 bases, the J end by 7 bases, with 13 bases between. The CDR3 extends over 13 amino acids.

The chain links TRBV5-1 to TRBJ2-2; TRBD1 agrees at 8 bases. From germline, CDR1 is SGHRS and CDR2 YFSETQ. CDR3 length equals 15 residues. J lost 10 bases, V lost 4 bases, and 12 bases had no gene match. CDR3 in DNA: TGCGCCAGCAGCGCAGGACAGGGTAGGGCCGAGGAGCTGTTTTTT. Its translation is CASSAGQGRAEELFF.

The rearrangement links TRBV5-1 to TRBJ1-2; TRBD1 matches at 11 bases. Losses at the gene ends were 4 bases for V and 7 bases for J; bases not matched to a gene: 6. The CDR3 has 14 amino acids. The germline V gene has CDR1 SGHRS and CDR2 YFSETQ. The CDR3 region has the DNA TGCGCCAGCAGCCCGGACAGGGGGCAAGGTGGCTACACCTTC. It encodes CASSPDRGQGGYTF.

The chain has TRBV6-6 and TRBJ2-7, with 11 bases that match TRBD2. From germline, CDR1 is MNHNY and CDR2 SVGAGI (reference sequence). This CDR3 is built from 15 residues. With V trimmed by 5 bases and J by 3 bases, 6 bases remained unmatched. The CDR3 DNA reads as TGTGCCAGCAGTGACTGGACTAGCGGGCGCTACGAGCAGTACTTC. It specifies CASSDWTSGRYEQYF.

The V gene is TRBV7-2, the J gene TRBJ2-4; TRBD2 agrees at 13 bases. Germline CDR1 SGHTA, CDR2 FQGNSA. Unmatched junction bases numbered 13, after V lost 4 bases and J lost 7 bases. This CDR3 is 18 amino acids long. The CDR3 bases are TGTGCCAGCAGCTCCCCGGGACTAGCGGGGCCTAGGGGGAACATTCAGTACTTC. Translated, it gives CASSSPGLAGPRGNIQYF.

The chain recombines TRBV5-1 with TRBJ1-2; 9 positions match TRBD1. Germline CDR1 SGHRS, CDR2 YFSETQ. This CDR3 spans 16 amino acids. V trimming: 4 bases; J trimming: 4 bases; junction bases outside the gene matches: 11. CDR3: CASSPPGTGTPYGYTF. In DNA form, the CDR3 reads TGCGCCAGCAGCCCGCCCGGGACAGGGACCCCCTATGGCTACACCTTC.

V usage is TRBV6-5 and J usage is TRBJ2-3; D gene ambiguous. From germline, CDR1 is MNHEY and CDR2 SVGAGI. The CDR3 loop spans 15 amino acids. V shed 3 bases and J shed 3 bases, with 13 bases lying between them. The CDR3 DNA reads TGTGCCAGCAGTTATTTATCAGGCGTGACAGATACGCAGTATTTT. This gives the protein CASSYLSGVTDTQYF.

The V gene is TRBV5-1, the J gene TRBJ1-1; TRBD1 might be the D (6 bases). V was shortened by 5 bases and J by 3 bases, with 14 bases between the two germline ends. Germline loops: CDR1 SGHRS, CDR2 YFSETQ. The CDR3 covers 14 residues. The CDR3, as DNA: TGCGCCAGCAGTCCAGGGGCATCAGACACTGAAGCTTTCTTT. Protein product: CASSPGASDTEAFF.

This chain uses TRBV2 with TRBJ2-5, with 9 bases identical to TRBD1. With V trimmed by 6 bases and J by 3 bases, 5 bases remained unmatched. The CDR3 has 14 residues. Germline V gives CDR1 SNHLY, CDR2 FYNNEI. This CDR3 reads CASSRDRDEETQYF. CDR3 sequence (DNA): TGTGCCAGCAGCCGGGACAGGGACGAAGAGACCCAGTACTTC.

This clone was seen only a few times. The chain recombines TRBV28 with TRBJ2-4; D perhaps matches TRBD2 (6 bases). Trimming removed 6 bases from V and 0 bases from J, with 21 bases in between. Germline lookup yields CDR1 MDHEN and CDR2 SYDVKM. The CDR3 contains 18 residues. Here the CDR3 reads CASSYPFTGEIAKNIQYF. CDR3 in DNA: TGTGCCAGCAGCTACCCCTTCACGGGAGAGATAGCCAAAAACATTCAGTACTTC.